This T cell receptor (beta chain) stems from a study of metastatic and nonmetastatic thyroid tumors. By sample fraction, this clone is medium-sized. Until they underwent thyroid surgery, no patient had received any treatment. Unmatched junction bases numbered 6, after V lost 6 bases and J lost 4 bases. Per germline, CDR1 MNHEY and CDR2 SVGEGT. The CDR3 length is 15 residues. Authors' data handling: The study's classifier, a distant-metastasis tool for papillary thyroid cancer, was built using CDR3 differences across clinicopathological groups. MiXCR reprocessed the PCR reads for TCRdb. TCRdb's processing, not the authors', yielded these V and J calls. The data hold 30,000 to 40,000 clones, with about 20% observed a single time.

This chain connects TRBV6-2 or TRBV6-3 to TRBJ2-7; TRBD2 agrees at 13 bases. The origin of this receptor is a male donor with papillary thyroid cancer or a benign thyroid nodule (not recorded which). Some clones in this sample may be carry-over from other donors' samples. What was sequenced was tumor tissue. The CDR3 sequence: CASSWTSGRSYEQYF. In DNA, the CDR3 is TGTGCCAGCAGCTGGACTAGCGGGAGATCGTACGAGCAGTACTTC.